The rows below give T cell receptor beta chains drawn from one sample of a study of T-cell memory formation after mild COVID-19. One entry per CDR3 protein, called by TCRdb with MiXCR from the 5' RACE reads. The sample shows about 500,000 distinct CDR3 sequences, roughly 22% of them seen only once. The sample comprised PBMCs or a T cell subset sorted from them (not recorded which). Receptors originate from an adult woman who had mild COVID-19 (a few samples of this study predate the infection). Cell type and time point are not known. Each CDR3 is given with its conserved first and last residue. Each record gives: V gene, J gene, clone size, D gene, CDR3 DNA, CDR3 protein. A D gene is named only where the DNA matches it firmly. Expanded clones are given a class, and other clones once, few, many or no size at all.

TRBV24-1	TRBJ1-2	.	.	TGTGCCACCAGTGATTCGGGGGCGGCTTTGGTCTATGGCTACACCTTC	CATSDSGAALVYGYTF
TRBV5-1	TRBJ2-1	few	.	TGCGCCAGCAGCCCATCCTTAGCCGAAGAGCAGTTCTTC	CASSPSLAEEQFF
TRBV7-2	TRBJ2-1	few	.	TGTGCCAGCAGCCCGGGGGCAGGGGGGTATAGCTCCTACAATGAGCAGTTCTTC	CASSPGAGGYSSYNEQFF
TRBV7-9	TRBJ1-2	.	TRBD1	TGTGCCAGCAGCTCGCAGGGACAGGGGGATGGCTACACCTTC	CASSSQGQGDGYTF
TRBV12-3/TRBV12-4	TRBJ2-5	few	.	TGTGCCAGCAGTTACATACAAGAGACCCAGTACTTC	CASSYIQETQYF
TRBV6-1	TRBJ2-3	.	.	TGTGCCAGCAGTGAAACCCAAGGACACCTCCCCACAGATACGCAGTATTTT	CASSETQGHLPTDTQYF
TRBV5-1	TRBJ2-2	.	TRBD2	TGCGCCAGCACGGGGGGGCGTACCACCGGGGAGCTGTTTTTT	CASTGGRTTGELFF
TRBV6-5	TRBJ2-7	few	TRBD1	TGTGCCAGCAGAGGATCAACCGGGACAGGGGAGACCTACGAGCAGTACTTC	CASRGSTGTGETYEQYF
TRBV4-2	TRBJ2-1	.	TRBD2	TGTGCCAGCAGCCAAGTAGGAGGGAGGGTTTGGAATGAGCAGTTCTTC	CASSQVGGRVWNEQFF
TRBV12-3/TRBV12-4	TRBJ1-5	.	TRBD1	TGTGCCAGCAGGATAGGGACAGACAATCAGCCCCAGCATTTT	CASRIGTDNQPQHF
TRBV7-9	TRBJ2-3	.	.	TGTGCCAGCAGCCACCTCGCTAGCGACTCGTGGGATACGCAGTATTTT	CASSHLASDSWDTQYF
TRBV5-1	TRBJ2-2	many	.	TGCGCCAGCAGCTTGGCCCCCGGGAACACCGGGGAGCTGTTTTTT	CASSLAPGNTGELFF
TRBV9	TRBJ2-1	few	.	TGTGCCAGCAGCGTACTGGCGAATGAGCAGTTCTTC	CASSVLANEQFF
TRBV20-1	TRBJ2-3	.	.	TGCAGTGCTAGAGAGGGGACGGGGGCCACAGATACGCAGTATTTT	CSAREGTGATDTQYF
TRBV19	TRBJ2-2	.	TRBD2	TGTGCCAGTAGTAAGATAGCGGGAGCTGGCACCGGGGAGCTGTTTTTT	CASSKIAGAGTGELFF
TRBV5-5	TRBJ2-7	.	.	TGTGCCAGCAGCTTGCTTCCGGTCCGGGCTCAGAACGAGCAGTACTTC	CASSLLPVRAQNEQYF
TRBV30	TRBJ1-1	few	.	TGTGCCTGGAGATCAGGGTGGGGCACTGAAGCTTTCTTT	CAWRSGWGTEAFF
TRBV24-1	TRBJ2-5	.	.	TGTGCCACCAGTGGAGTAACATCGGAGACCCAGTACTTC	CATSGVTSETQYF
TRBV20-1	TRBJ1-1	.	.	TGCAGTGCTAGAGATCCTTGGGAGGGGCATGGGACTGAAGCTTTCTTT	CSARDPWEGHGTEAFF
TRBV3-1	TRBJ2-1	.	.	TGTGCCAGCAGCCAAGCTGACGGACTCTACAATGAGCAGTTCTTC	CASSQADGLYNEQFF
TRBV7-9	TRBJ1-6	.	.	TGTGCCACGGCACAGGAACCGGGTTCACCCCTCCACTTT	CATAQEPGSPLHF
TRBV12-5	TRBJ2-1	.	TRBD2	TGTGCTAGTGGCCCTTCTAGCGGGAGGGCTGTTGACGAGCAGTTCTTC	CASGPSSGRAVDEQFF
TRBV5-6	TRBJ2-1	.	TRBD2	TGTGCCAGCAGCTTGGTTGATAGCGGGGGATACAATGAGCAGTTCTTC	CASSLVDSGGYNEQFF
TRBV5-3	TRBJ1-1	.	TRBD1	TGTGCCAGAAGCACCGGGACAGTGAACACTGAAGCTTTCTTT	CARSTGTVNTEAFF
TRBV5-1	TRBJ1-1	few	.	TGCGCCAGCAGCTCGTCTCCCGGGACGCCTTATGAAGCTTTCTTT	CASSSSPGTPYEAFF
TRBV12-3/TRBV12-4	TRBJ2-7	.	.	TGTGCCAGCACCCGGGACTTGCGTTACGAGCAGTACTTC	CASTRDLRYEQYF
TRBV4-3	TRBJ2-1	few	TRBD2	TGCGCCAGCAGCCAATTAGGGACTAGCGGATGGGAGCAGTTCTTC	CASSQLGTSGWEQFF
TRBV28	TRBJ1-5	.	.	TGTGCCAGCAGGCCACAGGGTCGAGGCAATCAGCCCCAGCATTTT	CASRPQGRGNQPQHF
TRBV29-1	TRBJ1-5	few	.	TGCAGCGTTGGAGGGGGACATCAGCCCCAGCATTTT	CSVGGGHQPQHF
TRBV29-1	TRBJ2-7	.	TRBD2	TGCAGCGTGAAGCGGGATGGGTACGAGCAGTACTTC	CSVKRDGYEQYF
TRBV7-8	TRBJ2-1	.	TRBD1	TGTGCCAGCAGCTCAACAGGGGGCGCATTTAATGAGCAGTTCTTC	CASSSTGGAFNEQFF
TRBV9	TRBJ2-2	.	TRBD2	TGTGCCAGCAGCGTTTACGGGACTAGCGGGAGTTCGGGGGAGCTGTTTTTT	CASSVYGTSGSSGELFF
TRBV21-1	TRBJ1-1	few	.	TGTGCCAGCATCTTAAGACCAGGGGGAGAGAACACTGAAGCTTTCTTT	CASILRPGGENTEAFF
TRBV29-1	TRBJ2-2	few	.	TGCAGCGTTGGTAGAGCGTCGAACACCGGGGAGCTGTTTTTT	CSVGRASNTGELFF
TRBV7-9	TRBJ2-3	few	.	TGTGCCAGCAGCGTCATCAACGCGCGCGATACGCAGTATTTT	CASSVINARDTQYF
TRBV23-1	TRBJ2-5	.	.	TGCGCCAGCAGCCGCGAGGCAGAGAGGACCCAGTACTTC	CASSREAERTQYF
TRBV12-3/TRBV12-4	TRBJ2-7	many	.	TGTGCCAGCAGTCCCGGGACTTGGGGGGAGCAGTACTTC	CASSPGTWGEQYF
TRBV27	TRBJ1-5	few	.	TGTGCCAGCAGTCCCGCCTCTGGGTTCAATCAGCCCCAGCATTTT	CASSPASGFNQPQHF
TRBV7-2	TRBJ2-1	few	.	TGTGCCAGCAGCTCTCGGTCGAAGGTCTACAATGAGCAGTTCTTC	CASSSRSKVYNEQFF
TRBV5-1	TRBJ1-5	.	TRBD1	TGCGCCAGCAGCTTAGGGACAGGTAGAGATCAGCCCCAGCATTTT	CASSLGTGRDQPQHF
TRBV7-3	TRBJ2-3	few	TRBD1	TGTGCCAGCAGCGGACAGGGGGCAGGCAAAGATACGCAGTATTTT	CASSGQGAGKDTQYF
TRBV29-1	TRBJ2-1	once	.	TGCAGCGTAGAACCGGGACTCGGTGAGCAGTTCTTC	CSVEPGLGEQFF
TRBV5-5	TRBJ1-2	.	.	TGTGCCAGCAGCTTGGGGGGTATAGGCTATGGCTACACCTTC	CASSLGGIGYGYTF
TRBV12-3/TRBV12-4	TRBJ1-2	.	TRBD1	TGTGCCAGCACCACAAGGGGACAGGGAGATGGCTACACCTTC	CASTTRGQGDGYTF
TRBV5-1	TRBJ1-2	.	.	TGCGCCAGCAGGTCGGACACCGCCTATGGCTACACCTTC	CASRSDTAYGYTF
TRBV20-1	TRBJ1-5	few	.	TGCAGTGCCAGCTACGACAGGATAAGCAATCAGCCCCAGCATTTT	CSASYDRISNQPQHF
TRBV15	TRBJ2-7	many	.	TGTGCCACCAGCAGAGATGTGGAAGGGGGGCCCGAGCAGTACTTC	CATSRDVEGGPEQYF
TRBV9	TRBJ2-3	.	.	TGTGCCAGCACCTCAAGGTGGGGCGCAGATACGCAGTATTTT	CASTSRWGADTQYF
TRBV25-1	TRBJ2-5	few	TRBD2	TGTGCCAGCAGTGAAGGTGGGGGAGGGGAGACCCAGTACTTC	CASSEGGGGETQYF
TRBV5-1	TRBJ2-7	.	.	TGCGCCAGCAGCTTGGAGACTAGTGGAGAGCAGTACTTC	CASSLETSGEQYF
TRBV9	TRBJ2-1	few	TRBD2	TGTGCCAGCAGCTTGGGACTACTGCACAATGAGCAGTTCTTC	CASSLGLLHNEQFF